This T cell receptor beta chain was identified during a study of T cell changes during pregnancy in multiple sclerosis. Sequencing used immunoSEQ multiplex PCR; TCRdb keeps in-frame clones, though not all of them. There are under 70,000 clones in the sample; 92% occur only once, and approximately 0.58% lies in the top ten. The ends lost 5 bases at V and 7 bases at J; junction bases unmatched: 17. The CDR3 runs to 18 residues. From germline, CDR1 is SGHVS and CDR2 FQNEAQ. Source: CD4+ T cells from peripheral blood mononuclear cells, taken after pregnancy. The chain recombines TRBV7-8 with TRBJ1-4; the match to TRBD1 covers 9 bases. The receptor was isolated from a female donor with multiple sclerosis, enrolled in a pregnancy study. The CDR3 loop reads CASSRLRRDRVFSEKLFF. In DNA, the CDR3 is TGTGCCAGCAGCCGCCTTCGCCGGGACAGGGTGTTTTCTGAAAAACTGTTTTTT.